This T cell receptor beta chain was recovered during a study of shared clonotypes between healthy human individuals. It was CD45RO-negative cells, positively selected for CCR7, that made up naive CD8 cells, with terminally differentiated effector memory CD45RA+ cells excluded. The germline gives CDR1 MDHEN, CDR2 SYDVKM. Trimming shortened V by 3 bases and J by 5 bases, and 11 bases separated the two germline ends. This CDR3 region has 14 residues. The authors distributed each subset's genomic DNA evenly over several immunoSEQ plates. The method was immunoSEQ multiplex PCR; TCRdb's version includes in-frame clones alone and lacks a portion of them. The sample shows under 2,000,000 clones, approximately 94% of them seen only once.

The sample consisted of naive CD8+ T cells sorted from blood. The sequence derives from a young man in good health. The V gene is TRBV28, the J gene TRBJ2-1, with unresolved D. The CDR3 DNA is TGTGCCAGCAGTTTTCGGTTCACCCACAATGAGCAGTTCTTC. Its translation is CASSFRFTHNEQFF.